This T cell receptor beta chain is drawn from a study of T cell responses to AZD1222 COVID-19 vaccine. Study-wide context: Second-dose intervals of approximately 4 or approximately 12 weeks were pooled. Points from the study as a whole: Sampling captured repertoires only after the peak T cell response.

TCRdb's copy holds only in-frame clones and misses some; the assay was immunoSEQ multiplex PCR. Of 130,000 or so clones listed, over 85% are singletons. The table lists this clone with a few counts. Antigen unknown. From germline, CDR1 is SQVTM and CDR2 ANQGSEA. The CDR3 is 12 amino acids. The sequences come from peripheral blood, collected on day 0 of AZD1222 vaccination. This chain uses TRBV29-1 with TRBJ1-2; TRBD1 is a possible D gene (6 bases). The source is an adult in good health. The CDR3 nucleotides read TGCAGTGCCGATAAGACAGGCGATGGCTACACCTTC. This encodes CSADKTGDGYTF.